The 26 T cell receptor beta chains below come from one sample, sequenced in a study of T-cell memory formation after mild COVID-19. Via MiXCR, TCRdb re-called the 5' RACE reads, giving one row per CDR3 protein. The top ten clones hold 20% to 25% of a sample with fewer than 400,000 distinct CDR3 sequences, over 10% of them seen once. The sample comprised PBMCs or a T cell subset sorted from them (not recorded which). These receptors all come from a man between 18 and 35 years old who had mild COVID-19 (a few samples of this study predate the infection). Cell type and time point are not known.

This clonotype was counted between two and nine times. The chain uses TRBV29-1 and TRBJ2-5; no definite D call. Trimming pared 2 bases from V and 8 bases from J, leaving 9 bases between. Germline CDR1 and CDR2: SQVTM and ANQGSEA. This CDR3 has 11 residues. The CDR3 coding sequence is TGCAGCGTTGAATTTAGCTCTACCCAGTACTTC. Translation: CSVEFSSTQYF.

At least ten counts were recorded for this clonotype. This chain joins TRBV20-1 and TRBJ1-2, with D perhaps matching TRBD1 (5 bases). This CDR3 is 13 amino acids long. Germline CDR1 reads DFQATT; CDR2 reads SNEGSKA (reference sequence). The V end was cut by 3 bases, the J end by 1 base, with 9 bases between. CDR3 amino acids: CSASRGFNYGYTF. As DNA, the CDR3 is TGCAGTGCTAGTCGGGGGTTTAACTATGGCTACACCTTC.

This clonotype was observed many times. The CDR3, as DNA: TGTGCCAGTCACGTGGGATCAGACACGACAGATACGCAGTATTTT. Amino acids: CASHVGSDTTDTQYF. This chain uses TRBV6-2 or TRBV6-3 with TRBJ2-3; D remains unclear. V dropped 9 bases and J dropped 3 bases, with 19 bases sitting between them. CDR3 length: 15 amino acids. Per the germline V gene, CDR1 is MNHEY and CDR2 is SVGEGT.

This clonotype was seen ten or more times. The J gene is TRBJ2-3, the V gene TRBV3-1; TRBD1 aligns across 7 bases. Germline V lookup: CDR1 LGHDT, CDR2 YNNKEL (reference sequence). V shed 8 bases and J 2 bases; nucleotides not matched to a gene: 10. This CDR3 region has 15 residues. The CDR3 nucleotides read TGTGCCAGCGCTCGGGGACAGAGGATCACAGATACGCAGTATTTT. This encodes CASARGQRITDTQYF.

The CDR3 coding sequence is TGCGCCAGTAGGGAGCGGAGCTCCTACAATGAGCAGTTCTTC. It translates to CASRERSSYNEQFF. The chain links TRBV5-1 to TRBJ2-1, with a weak D call TRBD2 (5 bases). The V gene lost 8 bases and the J gene lost 0 bases, with 12 bases spanning the gap. CDR1 is SGHRS and CDR2 is YFSETQ in the germline V gene. The CDR3 has 14 amino acids. The whole variable domain, filled in from reference TRBV5-1 and TRBJ2-1, reads KAGVTQTPRYLIKTRGQQVTLSCSPISGHRSVSWYQQTPGQGLQFLFEYFSETQRNKGNFPGRFSGRQFSNSRSEMNVSTLELGDSALYLCASRERSSYNEQFFGPGTRLTVL.

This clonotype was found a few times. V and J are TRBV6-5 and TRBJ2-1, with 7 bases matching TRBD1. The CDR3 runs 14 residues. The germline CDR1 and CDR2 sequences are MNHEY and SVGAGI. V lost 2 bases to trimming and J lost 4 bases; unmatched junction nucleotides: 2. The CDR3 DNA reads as TGTGCCAGCAGTTACGGGACAGAGTACAATGAGCAGTTCTTC. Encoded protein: CASSYGTEYNEQFF.

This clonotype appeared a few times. Here the CDR3 reads CASSQDLGASYNSPLHF. CDR3 sequence (DNA): TGTGCCAGCAGCCAAGATCTGGGGGCGTCCTATAATTCACCCCTCCACTTT. The chain joins TRBV3-1 to TRBJ1-6; the D gene is possibly TRBD1 (6 bases). Germline CDR1 is LGHDT and CDR2 is YNNKEL (reference sequence). Trimming removed 0 bases from V and 1 base from J, with 10 bases in between. The CDR3 totals 17 residues.

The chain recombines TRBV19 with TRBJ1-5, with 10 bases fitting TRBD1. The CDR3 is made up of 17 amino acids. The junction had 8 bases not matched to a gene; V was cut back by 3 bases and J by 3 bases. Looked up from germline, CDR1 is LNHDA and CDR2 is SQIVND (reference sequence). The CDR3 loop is CASSILPGTGVNQPQHF. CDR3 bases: TGTGCCAGTAGTATCCTTCCCGGGACAGGGGTCAATCAGCCCCAGCATTTT.

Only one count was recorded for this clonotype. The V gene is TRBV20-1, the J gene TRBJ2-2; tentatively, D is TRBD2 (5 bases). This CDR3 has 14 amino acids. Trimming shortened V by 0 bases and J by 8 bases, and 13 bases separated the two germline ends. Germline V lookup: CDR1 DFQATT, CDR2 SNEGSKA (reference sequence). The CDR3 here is CSARDAGGGGELFF. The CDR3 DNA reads TGCAGTGCTAGAGATGCGGGCGGCGGAGGGGAGCTGTTTTTT.

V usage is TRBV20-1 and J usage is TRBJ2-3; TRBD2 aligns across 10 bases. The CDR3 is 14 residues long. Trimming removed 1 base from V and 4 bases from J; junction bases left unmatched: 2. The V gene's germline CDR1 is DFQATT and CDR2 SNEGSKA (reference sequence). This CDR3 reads CSARGSGGSDTQYF. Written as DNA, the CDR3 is TGCAGTGCTAGAGGTAGCGGGGGGTCAGATACGCAGTATTTT.

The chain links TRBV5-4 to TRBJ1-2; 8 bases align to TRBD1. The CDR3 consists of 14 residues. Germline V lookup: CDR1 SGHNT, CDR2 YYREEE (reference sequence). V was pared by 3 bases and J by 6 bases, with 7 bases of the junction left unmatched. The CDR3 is CASSSNRGTDGYTF. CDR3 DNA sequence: TGTGCCAGCAGCTCGAACAGGGGGACGGATGGCTACACCTTC.

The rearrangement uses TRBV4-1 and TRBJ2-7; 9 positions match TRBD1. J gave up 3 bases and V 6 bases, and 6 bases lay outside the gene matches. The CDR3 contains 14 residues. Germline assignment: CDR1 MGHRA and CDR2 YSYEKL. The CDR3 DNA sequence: TGCGCCAGCAGTCAAAAGGACAGGGGCTACGAGCAGTACTTC. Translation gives CASSQKDRGYEQYF.

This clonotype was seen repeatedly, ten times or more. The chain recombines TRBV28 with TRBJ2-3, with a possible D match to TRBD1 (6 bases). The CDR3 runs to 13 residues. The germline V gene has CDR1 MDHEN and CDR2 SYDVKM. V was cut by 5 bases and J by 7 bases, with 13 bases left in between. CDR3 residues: CASSRDTGYTQYF. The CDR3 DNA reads TGTGCCAGCAGTCGCGACACAGGGTATACGCAGTATTTT.

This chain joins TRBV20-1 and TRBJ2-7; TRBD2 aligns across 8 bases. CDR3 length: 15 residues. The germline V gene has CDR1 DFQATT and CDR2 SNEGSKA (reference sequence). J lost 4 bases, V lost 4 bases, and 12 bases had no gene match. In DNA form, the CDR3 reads TGCAGTGCTAACCATCCGGGACTAGGTCTGTACGAGCAGTACTTC. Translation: CSANHPGLGLYEQYF.

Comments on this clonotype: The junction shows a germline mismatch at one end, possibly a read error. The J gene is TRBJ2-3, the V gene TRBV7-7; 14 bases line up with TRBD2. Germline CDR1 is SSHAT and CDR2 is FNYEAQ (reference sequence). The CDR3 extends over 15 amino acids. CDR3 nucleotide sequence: TGTGCTAGCAGCTTAGGACTAGCGGGGGGAGATACGCAGTATTTT. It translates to CASSLGLAGGDTQYF.

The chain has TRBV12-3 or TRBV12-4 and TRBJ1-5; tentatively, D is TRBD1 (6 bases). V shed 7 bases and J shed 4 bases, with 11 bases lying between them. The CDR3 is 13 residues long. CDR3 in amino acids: CASTSQGNQPQHF. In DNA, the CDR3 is TGTGCCAGCACCTCACAGGGTAATCAGCCCCAGCATTTT.

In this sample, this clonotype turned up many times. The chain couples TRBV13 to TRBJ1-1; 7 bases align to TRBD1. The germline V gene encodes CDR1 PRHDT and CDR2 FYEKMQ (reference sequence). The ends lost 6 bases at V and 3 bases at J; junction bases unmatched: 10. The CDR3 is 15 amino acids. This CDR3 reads CASRWKGAFDTEAFF. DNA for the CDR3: TGTGCCAGCAGATGGAAGGGGGCCTTTGACACTGAAGCTTTCTTT.

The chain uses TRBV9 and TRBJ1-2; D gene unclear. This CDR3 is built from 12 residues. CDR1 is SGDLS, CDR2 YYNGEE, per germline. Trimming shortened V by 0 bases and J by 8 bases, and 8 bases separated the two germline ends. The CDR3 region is CASSVATMGYTF. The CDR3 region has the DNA TGTGCCAGCAGCGTAGCTACGATGGGCTACACCTTC.

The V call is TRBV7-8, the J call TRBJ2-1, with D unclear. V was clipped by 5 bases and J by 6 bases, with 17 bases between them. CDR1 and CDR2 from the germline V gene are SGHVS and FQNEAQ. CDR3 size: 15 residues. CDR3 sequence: CASSLGPYSGNEQFF. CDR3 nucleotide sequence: TGTGCCAGCAGCCTAGGGCCGTACTCGGGCAATGAGCAGTTCTTC.

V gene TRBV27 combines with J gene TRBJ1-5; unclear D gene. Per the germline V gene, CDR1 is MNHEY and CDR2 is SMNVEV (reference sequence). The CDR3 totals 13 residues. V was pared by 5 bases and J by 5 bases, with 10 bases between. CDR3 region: CASSLTSHQPQHF. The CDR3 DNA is TGTGCCAGCAGTCTCACTAGTCATCAGCCCCAGCATTTT.

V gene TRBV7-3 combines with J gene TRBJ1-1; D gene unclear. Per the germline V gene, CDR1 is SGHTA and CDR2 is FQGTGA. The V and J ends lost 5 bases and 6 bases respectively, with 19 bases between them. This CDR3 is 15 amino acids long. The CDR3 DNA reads TGTGCCAGCAGCCAAGTACATCCCCCCGGGCCTGAAGCTTTCTTT. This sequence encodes CASSQVHPPGPEAFF.

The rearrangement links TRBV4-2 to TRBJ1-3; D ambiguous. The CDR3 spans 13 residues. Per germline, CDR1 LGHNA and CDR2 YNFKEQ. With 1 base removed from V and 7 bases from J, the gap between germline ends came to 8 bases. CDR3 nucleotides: TGTGCCAGCAGCCAAGTGTCCGTCAACACCATATATTTT. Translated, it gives CASSQVSVNTIYF.

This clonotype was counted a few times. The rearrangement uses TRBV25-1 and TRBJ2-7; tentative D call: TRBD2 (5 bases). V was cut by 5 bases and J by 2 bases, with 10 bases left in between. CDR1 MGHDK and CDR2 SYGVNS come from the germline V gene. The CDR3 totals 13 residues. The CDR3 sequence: CASSNTGAYEQYF. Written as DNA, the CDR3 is TGTGCCAGCAGTAATACCGGGGCCTACGAGCAGTACTTC.

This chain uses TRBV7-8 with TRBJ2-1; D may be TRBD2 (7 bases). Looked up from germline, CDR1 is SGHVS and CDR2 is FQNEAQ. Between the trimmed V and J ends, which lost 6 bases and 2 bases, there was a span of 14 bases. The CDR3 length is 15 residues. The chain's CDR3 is CASRREGGPYNEQFF. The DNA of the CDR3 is TGTGCCAGCAGGAGGGAGGGGGGTCCCTACAATGAGCAGTTCTTC.

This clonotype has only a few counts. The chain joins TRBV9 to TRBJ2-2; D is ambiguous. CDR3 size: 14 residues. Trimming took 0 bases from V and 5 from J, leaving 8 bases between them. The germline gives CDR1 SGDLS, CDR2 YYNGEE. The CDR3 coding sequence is TGTGCCAGCAGCGTAGGTCCTGGGACCGGGGAGCTGTTTTTT. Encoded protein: CASSVGPGTGELFF.

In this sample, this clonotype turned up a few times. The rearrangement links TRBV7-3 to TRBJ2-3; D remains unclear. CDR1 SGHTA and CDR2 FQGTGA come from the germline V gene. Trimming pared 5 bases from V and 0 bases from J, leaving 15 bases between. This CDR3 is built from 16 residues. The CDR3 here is CASSHRTEASTDTQYF. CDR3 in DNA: TGTGCCAGCAGCCACCGGACGGAAGCTAGCACAGATACGCAGTATTTT.